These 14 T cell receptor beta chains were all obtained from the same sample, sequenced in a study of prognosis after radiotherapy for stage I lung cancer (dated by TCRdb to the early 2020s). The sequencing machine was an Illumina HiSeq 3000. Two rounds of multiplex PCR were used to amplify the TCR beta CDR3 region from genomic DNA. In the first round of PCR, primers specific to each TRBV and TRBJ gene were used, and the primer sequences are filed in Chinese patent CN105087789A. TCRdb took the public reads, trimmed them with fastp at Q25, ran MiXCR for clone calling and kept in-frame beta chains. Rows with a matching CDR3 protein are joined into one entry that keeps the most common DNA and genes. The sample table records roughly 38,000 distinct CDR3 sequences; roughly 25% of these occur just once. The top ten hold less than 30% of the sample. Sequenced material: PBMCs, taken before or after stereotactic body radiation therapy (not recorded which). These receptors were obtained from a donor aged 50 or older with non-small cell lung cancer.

The CDR3 region has the DNA TGTGCCAGCAGTTACCAGTTCGGTGCCGGGACTAGCGAGCGGTTCCCCTACAATGAGCAGTTCTTC. It yields the protein CASSYQFGAGTSERFPYNEQFF. J is TRBJ2-1 and V is TRBV6-9; 10 bases are shared with TRBD2. The junction had 22 bases not matched to a gene; V was cut back by 3 bases and J by 2 bases. The CDR3 contains 22 residues. Per germline, CDR1 MNHGY and CDR2 SVAAGI.

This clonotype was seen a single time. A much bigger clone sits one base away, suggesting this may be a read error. The CDR3 loop reads CASEGETNENLFF. CDR3 nucleotide sequence: TGTGCCAGCGAGGGTGAAACTAATGAAAATCTGTTTTTT. This sequence joins TRBV6-2 or TRBV6-3 and TRBJ1-4; D is undetermined. The CDR3 totals 13 residues. Germline V gives CDR1 MNHEY, CDR2 SVGEGT.

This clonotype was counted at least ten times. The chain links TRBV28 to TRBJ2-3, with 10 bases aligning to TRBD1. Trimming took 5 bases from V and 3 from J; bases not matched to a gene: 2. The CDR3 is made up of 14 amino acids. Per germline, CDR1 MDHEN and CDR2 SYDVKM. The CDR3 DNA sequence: TGTGCCAGCAGTCGGACAGGGGGAACAGATACGCAGTATTTT. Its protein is CASSRTGGTDTQYF.

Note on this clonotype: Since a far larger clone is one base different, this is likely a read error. The CDR3 nucleotides are TGTGTCAGCAGTTACGGAGGCACTGAAGCTTTCTTT. Translation gives CVSSYGGTEAFF. The chain carries TRBV6-2 or TRBV6-3 and TRBJ1-1, with D hard to call. From germline, CDR1 is MNHEY and CDR2 SVGEGT. This CDR3 has 12 amino acids.

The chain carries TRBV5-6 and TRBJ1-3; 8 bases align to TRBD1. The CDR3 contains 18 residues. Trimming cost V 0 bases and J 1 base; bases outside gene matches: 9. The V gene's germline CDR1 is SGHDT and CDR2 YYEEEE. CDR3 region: CASSLVSGGRVSGNTIYF. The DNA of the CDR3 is TGTGCCAGCAGCTTGGTGTCAGGGGGCCGGGTATCTGGAAACACCATATATTTT. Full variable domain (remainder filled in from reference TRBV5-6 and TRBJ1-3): DAGVTQSPTHLIKTRGQQVTLRCSPKSGHDTVSWYQQALGQGPQFIFQYYEEEERQRGNFPDRFSGHQFPNYSSELNVNALLLGDSALYLCASSLVSGGRVSGNTIYFGEGSWLTVV.

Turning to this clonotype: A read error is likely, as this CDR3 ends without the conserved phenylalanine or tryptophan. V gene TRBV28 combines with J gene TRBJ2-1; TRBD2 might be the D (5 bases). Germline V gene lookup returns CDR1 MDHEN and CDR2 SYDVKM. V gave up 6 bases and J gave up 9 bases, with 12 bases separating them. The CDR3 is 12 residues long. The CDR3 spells CASSPGGSEQFL. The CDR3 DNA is TGTGCCAGCAGCCCCGGTGGGAGTGAGCAGTTCCTC.

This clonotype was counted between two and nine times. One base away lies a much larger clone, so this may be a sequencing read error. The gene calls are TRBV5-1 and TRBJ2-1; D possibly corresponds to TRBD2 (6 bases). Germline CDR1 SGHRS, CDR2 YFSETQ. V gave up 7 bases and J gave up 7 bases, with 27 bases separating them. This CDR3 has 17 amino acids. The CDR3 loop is CASGLPGLPFLANEQFF. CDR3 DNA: TGCGCCAGCGGCCTACCGGGACTCCCGTTCTTGGCAAATGAGCAGTTCTTC.

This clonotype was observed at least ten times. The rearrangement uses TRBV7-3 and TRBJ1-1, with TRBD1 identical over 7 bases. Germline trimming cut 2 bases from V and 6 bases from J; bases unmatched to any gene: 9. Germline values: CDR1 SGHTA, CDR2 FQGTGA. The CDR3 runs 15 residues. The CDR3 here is CASSLGVGQGAEAFF. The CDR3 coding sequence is TGTGCCAGCAGCTTAGGTGTGGGTCAGGGGGCTGAAGCTTTCTTT.

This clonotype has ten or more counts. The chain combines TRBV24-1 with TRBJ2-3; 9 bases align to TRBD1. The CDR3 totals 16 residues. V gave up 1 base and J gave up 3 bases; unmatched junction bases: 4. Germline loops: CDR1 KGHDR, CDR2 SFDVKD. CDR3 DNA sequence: TGTGCCACCAGTGATTTTGGCGACAGGGGGACAGATACGCAGTATTTT. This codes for CATSDFGDRGTDTQYF.

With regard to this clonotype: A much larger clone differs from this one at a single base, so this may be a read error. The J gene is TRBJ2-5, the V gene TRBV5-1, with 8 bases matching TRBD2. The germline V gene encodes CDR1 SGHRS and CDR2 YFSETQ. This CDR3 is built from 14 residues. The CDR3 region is CASSRGAGEEIQYF. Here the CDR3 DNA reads TGCGCCAGCAGTAGGGGAGCGGGAGAGGAGATCCAGTACTTC.

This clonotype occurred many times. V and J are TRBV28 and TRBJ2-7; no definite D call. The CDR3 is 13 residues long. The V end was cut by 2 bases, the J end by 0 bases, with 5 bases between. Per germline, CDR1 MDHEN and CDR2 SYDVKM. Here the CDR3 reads CASSLRTSYEQYF. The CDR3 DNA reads TGTGCCAGCAGTTTAAGGACCTCCTACGAGCAGTACTTC.

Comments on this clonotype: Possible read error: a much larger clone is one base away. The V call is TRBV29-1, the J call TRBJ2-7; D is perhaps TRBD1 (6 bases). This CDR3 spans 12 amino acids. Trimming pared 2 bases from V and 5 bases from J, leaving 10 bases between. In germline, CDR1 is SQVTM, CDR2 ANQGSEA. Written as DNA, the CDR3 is TGCAGCGTTGAACGAGGGGACAACGAGCAGTACTTC. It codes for CSVERGDNEQYF.

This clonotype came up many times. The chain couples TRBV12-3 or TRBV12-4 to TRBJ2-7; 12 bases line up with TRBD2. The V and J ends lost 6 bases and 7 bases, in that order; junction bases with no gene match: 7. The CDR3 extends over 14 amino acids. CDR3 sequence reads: CASRFGTSGSEQYF. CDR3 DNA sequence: TGTGCCAGCAGATTCGGGACTAGCGGGTCTGAGCAGTACTTC.

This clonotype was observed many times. The DNA for the CDR3 is TGTGCCAGCAGCGTAGATCGGGGTTCCTACAATGAGCAGTTCTTC. Protein product: CASSVDRGSYNEQFF. The J gene is TRBJ2-1, the V gene TRBV9, with D possibly TRBD2 on 5 matching bases. The CDR3 has 15 residues. CDR1 and CDR2 (germline): SGDLS, YYNGEE. V shed 0 bases and J shed 1 base, with 8 bases lying between them.